This T cell receptor (beta chain) was recovered during a study of cytomegalovirus exposure and HLA in healthy donors. CDR1 and CDR2 (germline): MNHNS, SASEGT. The CDR3 loop spans 13 amino acids. The V and J ends lost 8 bases and 9 bases, in that order; junction bases with no gene match: 4. Assay: immunoSEQ multiplex PCR; the TCRdb copy retains only in-frame clones and omits some. The sample lists roughly 120,000 clones, about 84% occurring once. The sequence was collected from a woman aged 25 to 45 in good health and CMV-seronegative. The chain links TRBV6-1 to TRBJ2-3; 14 bases are shared with TRBD2. The material sequenced was PBMCs. This CDR3 reads CASQTSGGGTQYF. In DNA, the CDR3 is TGTGCCAGCCAGACTAGCGGGGGGGGAACGCAGTATTTT.